The 26 T cell receptor beta chains presented below share a single source sample, sequenced in a study of tumor and adjacent non-tumor tissue in lung cancer. RNA was extracted from bulk tissue without any cell sorting. The library came from three nested PCR rounds adapted from ARM-PCR protocols. TCRdb re-analysed the multiplex PCR reads in MiXCR, keeping a single row per CDR3 protein. The repertoire holds roughly 120,000 distinct CDR3 sequences, with roughly 77% as singletons. Sequenced sample: lung tumor tissue. The receptors originated from a woman aged 60-75 years with non-small cell lung cancer.

This clonotype was detected only a few times. V and J are TRBV28 and TRBJ1-5; 9 nucleotides line up with TRBD1. Looked up from germline, CDR1 is MDHEN and CDR2 is SYDVKM. The CDR3 totals 15 residues. Germline trimming cut 6 bases from V and 5 bases from J; bases unmatched to any gene: 8. The CDR3 DNA follows: TGTGCCAGCAGATCCGGGACAGGGTGGTATCAGCCCCAGCATTTT. Its translation is CASRSGTGWYQPQHF.

About this clonotype itself: This may stem from a read error, because a much larger clone lies one nucleotide away. The rearrangement links TRBV6-1 to TRBJ2-1, with no clear D. Germline loops: CDR1 MNHNS, CDR2 SASEGT. This CDR3 is 13 amino acids long. V was trimmed by 6 bases and J by 4 bases, leaving 10 bases between them. The CDR3, as DNA: TGTGCCAGCAGCCTGATACAATACAATGAGCAGTTCTTC. Amino acids: CASSLIQYNEQFF.

This clonotype was counted ten times or more. This rearrangement joins TRBV5-6 to TRBJ2-2; 10 nucleotides align to TRBD1. This CDR3 contains 15 residues. The germline CDR1 and CDR2 sequences are SGHDT and YYEEEE. Trimming cost V 4 bases and J 5 bases; bases outside gene matches: 5. In DNA, the CDR3 is TGTGCCAGCAGCATTGACAGGGGGCGTACCGGGGAGCTGTTTTTT. It translates to CASSIDRGRTGELFF.

Concerning this clonotype itself: The junction does not match germline at one end; this may be a read error. The chain joins TRBV11-3 to TRBJ2-1; 7 nucleotides agree with TRBD2. This CDR3 is 17 amino acids long. Germline values: CDR1 SGHNT, CDR2 YENEEA. The CDR3 coding sequence is TGTGCCTGCAGCTTAGGCCCACTAGCGCTATCCTACAATAAGCAGTTCTTC. This gives the protein CACSLGPLALSYNKQFF.

The chain combines TRBV18 with TRBJ2-5; D is tentatively TRBD1 or TRBD2 (6 bases each). The length of the CDR3 is 16 residues. V shed 2 bases and J shed 5 bases, with 18 bases lying between them. CDR1 and CDR2 (germline): KGHSH, LQKENI. The CDR3 bases are TGTGCCAGCTCACCAATTGGCTGGGGGGCCTTGGAGACCCAGTACTTC. Amino acid sequence: CASSPIGWGALETQYF.

Points on this clonotype: Possible read error: a much larger clone is one base away. The gene calls are TRBV14 and TRBJ2-7; 8 bases are a match to TRBD2. The CDR3 covers 16 residues. Trimming removed 4 bases from V and 2 bases from J; junction bases left unmatched: 10. Germline CDR1 SGHDN, CDR2 FVKESK. The CDR3 nucleotides are TGTGCCAGCAGCCGAGCCTCTGGACTAGCCCCCTACGAGCAGTACTTC. Protein product: CASSRASGLAPYEQYF. The entire variable domain, with the rest obtained from reference TRBV14 and TRBJ2-7, is as follows: EAGVTQFPSHSVIEKGQTVTLRCDPISGHDNLYWYRRVMGKEIKFLLHFVKESKQDESGMPNNRFLAERTGGTYSTLKVQPAELEDSGVYFCASSRASGLAPYEQYFGPGTRLTVT.

This clonotype was counted between two and nine times. A much larger clone differs by one base, so this may be a read error. The chain links TRBV20-1 to TRBJ2-7; D is ambiguous. Germline V CDR1 and CDR2: DFQATT, SNEGSKA (reference sequence). CDR3 size: 15 residues. Trimming shortened V by 0 bases and J by 5 bases, and 17 bases separated the two germline ends. This CDR3 reads CSARDIGSSGHEQYF. The CDR3 bases are TGCAGTGCTAGAGATATAGGGTCAAGTGGCCACGAGCAGTACTTC.

Notes on this clonotype: A clone one base away is much larger, so this may be a read error. V gene TRBV6-5 combines with J gene TRBJ2-6, with D perhaps matching TRBD1 (5 bases). Germline V gene lookup returns CDR1 MNHEY and CDR2 SVGAGI. The CDR3 runs 16 residues. In nucleotides, the CDR3 is TGTGCCACCAGTTACTCGACAGCGCCTGGGGCCAACGTCCTGACTTTC. It yields the protein CATSYSTAPGANVLTF.

In DNA form, the CDR3 reads TGCAGCGTTGGGCGGAGCGGGTTACCCTACGAGCAGTACTTC. Amino acid sequence: CSVGRSGLPYEQYF. This chain joins TRBV29-1 and TRBJ2-7; D possibly corresponds to TRBD2 (6 bases). Trimming took 4 bases from V and 2 from J, leaving 15 bases between them. Germline-derived CDR1 and CDR2 are SQVTM and ANQGSEA. This CDR3 is built from 14 residues.

A remark on this clonotype: A read error may be the cause here, since a much bigger clone is one base away. The chain is built from TRBV6-5 and TRBJ2-2, with D perhaps given as TRBD1 or TRBD2 (5 bases each). V was pared by 10 bases and J by 4 bases, with 19 bases between. Germline V gene sequence: CDR1 MNHEY, CDR2 SVGAGI. The CDR3 sequence is 15 residues long. The CDR3 is CATSRDVASTGELFF. Here the CDR3 DNA reads TGTGCCACCAGCCGGGACGTTGCGTCCACCGGGGAGCTGTTTTTT.

A note on this clonotype: Its ends do not fully match the called genes, so a read error is possible. The J gene is TRBJ2-2, the V gene TRBV20-1, with a possible D match to TRBD2 (6 bases). Germline V gene data show CDR1 as DFQATT and CDR2 as SNEGSKA (reference sequence). This CDR3 is 16 amino acids long. The CDR3 sequence is CSVRLGGAGLEGELFF. The CDR3 bases are TGCAGTGTTAGACTCGGGGGAGCTGGCCTGGAAGGGGAGCTGTTTTTT.

This clonotype was seen a handful of times. The junction shows a germline mismatch at one end, possibly a read error. The chain uses TRBV6-1 and TRBJ2-7; 7 bases match TRBD1. CDR1 MNHNS and CDR2 SASEGT come from the germline V gene. The CDR3 covers 13 residues. The CDR3 reads CAVGQEEIYEQHF. For the CDR3, the DNA is TGTGCCGTCGGACAGGAGGAGATCTACGAGCAGCACTTC.

As for this clonotype: The germline gene is not matched at one end of the junction; a read error may be the cause. J is TRBJ2-2 and V is TRBV28; TRBD1 or TRBD2 may be the D gene (5 bases each). Per germline, CDR1 MDHEN and CDR2 SYDVKM. The CDR3 loop spans 15 amino acids. DNA of the CDR3: TGTGCCAGCAGCTCACCCGGACCCCGAGTCAGGGAGTTGCTTTTT. Residues: CASSSPGPRVRELLF.

This clonotype was observed a handful of times. With a much larger clone just one base away, this may be a read error. The chain combines TRBV20-1 with TRBJ1-5; a weak D match, TRBD1 (5 bases). With 1 base removed from V and 5 bases from J, the gap between germline ends came to 27 bases. The CDR3 has 19 amino acids. Looked up from germline, CDR1 is DFQATT and CDR2 is SNEGSKA (reference sequence). CDR3 in amino acids: CSARAPYAGTLGSDQPQHF. The CDR3 DNA is TGCAGTGCTAGAGCTCCTTATGCAGGGACTTTAGGGAGCGATCAGCCCCAGCATTTT.

As to this clonotype: One end of the junction does not line up with germline, which may come from a read error. The genes are TRBV4-1 and TRBJ1-4; no clear D gene. The germline V gene encodes CDR1 MGHRA and CDR2 YSYEKL. The CDR3 spans 18 residues. The DNA for the CDR3 is TGCCCCAGCAGTCAAGAGCCCCTCCTGGGGATAACTAATGAAAAACTGTTTTTT. Its translation is CPSSQEPLLGITNEKLFF.

Details on this clonotype: The final CDR3 position lacks the conserved phenylalanine or tryptophan, pointing to a likely read error. J is TRBJ2-7 and V is TRBV11-1, with unresolved D. Germline loops: CDR1 SGHAT, CDR2 FQDESV (reference sequence). The V end lost 5 bases, the J end lost 4 bases, and 9 bases lay between the germline ends. This CDR3 contains 12 residues. CDR3 DNA: TGTGCCAGCAGCCCCGACACATACGAGCAGTACTTA. Translating gives CASSPDTYEQYL.

V is TRBV6-1 and J is TRBJ2-5, with 7 bases that match TRBD2. V gave up 8 bases and J gave up 5 bases; unmatched junction bases: 17. The CDR3 extends over 16 amino acids. CDR1 and CDR2 (germline): MNHNS, SASEGT. The CDR3 DNA reads as TGTGCCAGCGGTGCGGAAGGCGGGAGCGGGTTCGAGACCCAGTACTTC. This codes for CASGAEGGSGFETQYF.

On this clonotype itself: Germline and junction disagree at one end, which may indicate a read error. The chain joins TRBV6-6 to TRBJ2-7; TRBD1 agrees at 9 bases. Germline CDR1 MNHNY, CDR2 SVGAGI (reference sequence). This CDR3 is 15 amino acids long. CDR3 coding DNA: TGTGCCAGCAATCCCCAGACAGGGGGAGACTACGTGCACTATTTC. This translates into CASNPQTGGDYVHYF.

As for this clonotype: At one of its ends the junction is not consistent with the germline gene, which may arise from a read error. The chain has TRBV5-6 and TRBJ2-3; D is unclear. The V gene's germline CDR1 is SGHDT and CDR2 YYEEEE. This CDR3 spans 15 amino acids. CDR3 bases: TGTGCCAACAGCTTGGGATTTTCTAGCACAGATACGCAGTATTTT. Protein sequence: CANSLGFSSTDTQYF.

Note on this clonotype: The conserved closing phenylalanine or tryptophan is absent in this CDR3, likely reflecting a read error. The rearrangement joins TRBV5-1 to TRBJ2-1, with a possible D match to TRBD2 (6 bases). V lost 3 bases and J lost 6, with 13 bases in between. Germline CDR1 SGHRS, CDR2 YFSETQ. The CDR3 is 14 residues long. The CDR3 loop is CASSYPRDPNEQFS. DNA for the CDR3: TGCGCCAGCAGCTATCCGCGGGATCCCAATGAGCAGTTCTCC.

On this clonotype: Given the absence of the conserved phenylalanine or tryptophan at the CDR3 end, a read error is likely. This chain uses TRBV5-8 with TRBJ1-5, with a possible D match to TRBD1 (6 bases). This CDR3 contains 12 residues. The V end lost 4 bases, the J end lost 4 bases, and 6 bases lay between the germline ends. The germline CDR1 and CDR2 sequences are SGHTS and YDEGEE. DNA of the CDR3: TGTGCCAGCAGCAGGGGGAATCAGCCCCAGCATATT. Amino acid sequence: CASSRGNQPQHI.

The chain uses TRBV11-2 and TRBJ2-1; tentatively, D is TRBD1 or TRBD2 (6 bases each). The germline V and J ends were trimmed by 10 bases and 3 bases, with 19 bases remaining between them. The CDR3 loop spans 15 amino acids. Germline V lookup: CDR1 SGHAT, CDR2 FQNNGV. CDR3 in DNA: TGTGCCAACAGGGTAAGGCGGGATGGCTACAATGAGCAGTTCTTC. As protein: CANRVRRDGYNEQFF.

This clonotype came up a few times. A clone one base away is much larger, so this may be a read error. This sequence joins TRBV15 and TRBJ1-2; D gene ambiguous. V was trimmed by 6 bases and J by 7 bases, leaving 12 bases between them. CDR1 and CDR2 (germline): LNHNV, YYDKDF (reference sequence). This CDR3 spans 12 amino acids. Written as DNA, the CDR3 is TGTGCCACCAGTTACGGTAGGTCTGGCTACACCTTC. Protein product: CATSYGRSGYTF.

With regard to this clonotype: A clone one base away is much larger, so this may be a read error. This chain uses TRBV6-5 with TRBJ2-2; D perhaps matches TRBD1 (7 bases). CDR3 size: 17 residues. Germline V CDR1 and CDR2: MNHEY, SVGAGI. The CDR3 region is CASSYSAQGIITGGLFF. DNA for the CDR3: TGTGCCAGCAGTTACTCAGCACAGGGGATTATTACCGGGGGGCTGTTTTTT.

This clonotype was seen repeatedly, ten times or more. This chain joins TRBV12-3 or TRBV12-4 and TRBJ2-1, with D possibly called TRBD1 or TRBD2 (5 bases each). Trimming stripped 7 bases from V and 3 bases from J, with 16 bases between. The CDR3 contains 15 residues. CDR3 sequence reads: CASTRLRGDYNEQFF. The CDR3 DNA is TGTGCCAGCACCCGATTAAGGGGAGACTACAATGAGCAGTTCTTC.

This clonotype was detected a few times. The rearrangement joins TRBV12-3 or TRBV12-4 to TRBJ2-2; D uncertain. Trimming took off 6 bases at V and 4 bases at J, with 18 bases between the two ends. There are 16 residues in the CDR3. DNA of the CDR3: TGTGCCAGCAGCCTGATTCGGTTTCGAACCACCGGGGAGCTGTTTTTT. Translation: CASSLIRFRTTGELFF.